These 12 T cell receptor beta chains share one sample of origin, sequenced in a study of CD8 T cells in Susac syndrome. With random hexamers, reverse transcription was performed on about 0.5 to 1 ug of RNA. TCRdb used MiXCR to reprocess the immunoSEQ multiplex PCR reads, holding one entry per CDR3 protein. There are about 140,000 distinct CDR3 sequences in the sample; 94% occur only once, and approximately 0.25% lies in the top ten. The sample was CD8+ T cells from PBMCs. These TCRs come from a human donor in good health.

This chain links TRBV27 with TRBJ1-3; 7 bases are a match to TRBD1. Trimming at V came to 6 bases and at J to 4 bases, leaving 6 bases not matched to a gene. Germline V gene lookup returns CDR1 MNHEY and CDR2 SMNVEV (reference sequence). CDR3 length: 14 amino acids. CDR3 coding DNA: TGTGCCAGCAGGGACCAGACAGGGGGAAACACCATATATTTT. This codes for CASRDQTGGNTIYF.

The sample holds a few counts of this clonotype. CDR3 coding DNA: TGTGCCAGCTCTCAGGCTGACTACGAGCAGTACTTC. Protein sequence: CASSQADYEQYF. The rearrangement links TRBV28 to TRBJ2-7; D is undetermined. Trimming took 8 bases from V and 3 from J, leaving 11 bases between them. This CDR3 contains 12 residues. Per germline, CDR1 MDHEN and CDR2 SYDVKM. The full variable domain, with the rest looked up from reference TRBV28 and TRBJ2-7, is DVKVTQSSRYLVKRTGEKVFLECVQDMDHENMFWYRQDPGLGLRLIYFSYDVKMKEKGDIPEGYSVSREKKERFSLILESASTNQTSMYLCASSQADYEQYFGPGTRLTVT.

This chain links TRBV9 with TRBJ1-2; 8 bases align to TRBD1. V shed 3 bases and J 6 bases; nucleotides not matched to a gene: 7. Germline lookup yields CDR1 SGDLS and CDR2 YYNGEE. The CDR3 sequence is 14 residues long. The CDR3 sequence: CASSAPGQADGYTF. CDR3 bases: TGTGCCAGCAGCGCACCGGGACAGGCTGATGGCTACACCTTC.

V gene TRBV7-9 combines with J gene TRBJ2-7; D is undetermined. Trimming stripped 4 bases from V and 6 bases from J, with 13 bases between. This CDR3 spans 13 amino acids. CDR1 SEHNR and CDR2 FQNEAQ come from the germline V gene (reference sequence). CDR3 sequence reads: CASSSTPDIEQYF. CDR3 sequence (DNA): TGTGCCAGCAGCTCGACCCCCGACATCGAGCAGTACTTC.

V usage is TRBV7-9 and J usage is TRBJ2-3, with 8 bases matching TRBD2. CDR1 SEHNR and CDR2 FQNEAQ come from the germline V gene (reference sequence). The trim removed 3 bases at V and 4 bases at J, leaving 9 bases unmatched. CDR3 length equals 16 residues. For the CDR3, the DNA is TGTGCCAGCAGCTTCCCGGTGGCGGGGGGCCCAGATACGCAGTATTTT. It is translated as CASSFPVAGGPDTQYF.

The chain recombines TRBV13 with TRBJ2-5; a possible D gene is TRBD2 (5 bases). There are 15 residues in the CDR3. CDR1 is PRHDT, CDR2 FYEKMQ, per germline (reference sequence). Trimming removed 4 bases at V and 1 base at J, with 13 bases between. CDR3 sequence reads: CASSYGRRPQETQYF. The CDR3 DNA sequence: TGTGCCAGCAGCTACGGCAGGAGGCCCCAAGAGACCCAGTACTTC.

This clonotype was counted a single time. This rearrangement joins TRBV27 to TRBJ1-1, with D possibly TRBD1 on 5 matching bases. Germline CDR1 MNHEY, CDR2 SMNVEV (reference sequence). The CDR3 has 11 residues. V lost 6 bases and J lost 11, with 13 bases in between. The CDR3 loop reads CASRDIMNAFF. The CDR3 DNA reads as TGTGCCAGCAGGGACATAATGAATGCTTTCTTT.

V is TRBV27 and J is TRBJ2-1; D remains unclear. The V gene's germline CDR1 is MNHEY and CDR2 SMNVEV (reference sequence). The CDR3 contains 14 residues. Between the trimmed V and J ends, which lost 2 bases and 1 base, there was a span of 6 bases. The CDR3 DNA sequence: TGTGCCAGCAGTTTAACCAATTCCTACAATGAGCAGTTCTTC. It encodes CASSLTNSYNEQFF.

This rearrangement joins TRBV20-1 to TRBJ1-2; 9 positions agree with TRBD1. The CDR3 is 14 amino acids. J gave up 5 bases and V 5 bases, and 9 bases lay outside the gene matches. Germline loops: CDR1 DFQATT, CDR2 SNEGSKA (reference sequence). The CDR3 spells CSARARTGEYGYTF. The CDR3 DNA reads TGCAGTGCTCGAGCCCGGACAGGGGAATATGGCTACACCTTC.

V usage is TRBV4-3 and J usage is TRBJ2-1; D gene ambiguous. Germline CDR1 LGHNA, CDR2 YSLEER. CDR3 length: 13 residues. Deletions cut 0 bases from V and 8 bases from J, with 8 bases between. The CDR3 nucleotides are TGCGCCAGCAGCCAAGATACCCCAGATGAGCAGTTCTTC. Amino acids: CASSQDTPDEQFF.

This rearrangement joins TRBV4-3 to TRBJ2-1; D gene unclear. This CDR3 has 15 residues. The V gene's germline CDR1 is LGHNA and CDR2 YSLEER. With 1 base removed from V and 9 bases from J, the gap between germline ends came to 16 bases. CDR3 sequence (DNA): TGCGCCAGCAGCCAAGCACCCCTAGGAGCGATTGAGCAGTTCTTC. It specifies CASSQAPLGAIEQFF.

The V gene is TRBV9, the J gene TRBJ1-5, with D perhaps matching TRBD1 (6 bases). This CDR3 region has 13 residues. Trimming took 3 bases from V and 7 from J, leaving 11 bases between them. Germline CDR1 SGDLS, CDR2 YYNGEE. CDR3 sequence: CASSAGGGQPQHF. As DNA, the CDR3 is TGTGCCAGCAGCGCCGGGGGGGGCCAGCCCCAGCATTTT.